The 20 T cell receptor beta chains below come from one sample, sequenced in a study of shared clonotypes between healthy human individuals. The repertoire was sequenced with immunoSEQ multiplex PCR; TCRdb's copy has only in-frame clones and lacks some. The sample yields around 1.5 million clones, under 99% seen once. The sample taken for sequencing was naive CD4+ T cells sorted from blood. Documented subset: CD45RA+ positively selected. These receptors originate from a man aged 25 to 40 in good health.

The J gene is TRBJ2-1, the V gene TRBV29-1, with 11 bases aligning to TRBD2. CDR1 is SQVTM, CDR2 ANQGSEA, per germline. This CDR3 comprises 14 residues. With V trimmed by 7 bases and J by 9 bases, 11 bases remained unmatched. CDR3 bases: TGCAGCGCCGTGACTAGCGGGATTGCTGGTGAGCAGTTCTTC. Protein product: CSAVTSGIAGEQFF.

With respect to this clone: Other DNA sequences in this sample translate to the same CDR3. V gene TRBV30 combines with J gene TRBJ1-5; TRBD1 agrees at 7 bases. With 0 bases clipped from V and 3 bases from J, the junction kept 2 bases outside the gene matches. Germline V gene lookup returns CDR1 GTSNPN and CDR2 SVGIG (reference sequence). This CDR3 comprises 14 residues. The CDR3 coding sequence is TGTGCCTGGAGTGTAGGGGGCTCCAATCAGCCCCAGCATTTT. Encoded protein: CAWSVGGSNQPQHF.

A single count supports this clone. The V and J genes are TRBV9 and TRBJ2-3, with D perhaps TRBD1 (5 bases). V lost 0 bases, J lost 2 bases, and 10 bases lay in between. CDR3 length: 15 residues. Germline loops: CDR1 SGDLS, CDR2 YYNGEE. The CDR3 nucleotides read TGTGCCAGCAGCGTAGGCCCGACAGCCACAGATACGCAGTATTTT. It is translated as CASSVGPTATDTQYF.

The gene calls are TRBV28 and TRBJ2-7, with 7 positions matching TRBD1. The CDR3 sequence is 16 residues long. The germline V gene has CDR1 MDHEN and CDR2 SYDVKM. With 5 bases clipped from V and 1 base from J, the junction kept 11 bases outside the gene matches. The CDR3: CASSPLLDRRSYEQYF. As DNA, the CDR3 is TGTGCCAGCAGTCCCCTATTGGACAGGAGGTCCTACGAGCAGTACTTC.

The rearrangement joins TRBV10-2 to TRBJ1-5; maybe TRBD1 (5 bases). Germline values: CDR1 WSHSY, CDR2 SAAADI. CDR3 length equals 13 residues. The V gene lost 8 bases and the J gene lost 7 bases, with 15 bases spanning the gap. CDR3 bases: TGCGCCAGCTGGGCAGGGATGGGACAGCCCCAGCATTTT. This codes for CASWAGMGQPQHF.

The chain has TRBV5-1 and TRBJ2-1, with 12 bases that match TRBD2. Germline loops: CDR1 SGHRS, CDR2 YFSETQ. J lost 4 bases, V lost 4 bases, and 6 bases had no gene match. The CDR3 has 16 residues. This CDR3 is CASSPGGTSGYNEQFF. The CDR3 DNA reads as TGCGCCAGCAGCCCCGGAGGGACTAGCGGGTACAATGAGCAGTTCTTC.

The chain links TRBV6-4 to TRBJ2-1, with D tentatively TRBD2 (5 bases). The CDR3 covers 14 residues. CDR1 MRHNA and CDR2 SNTAGT come from the germline V gene. Trimming took 5 bases from V and 1 from J, leaving 9 bases between them. CDR3 DNA: TGTGCCAGCAGTCAGCGGAGTTCCTACAATGAGCAGTTCTTC. It codes for CASSQRSSYNEQFF.

This chain uses TRBV28 with TRBJ2-7; D unclear. Per the germline V gene, CDR1 is MDHEN and CDR2 is SYDVKM. The CDR3 is 12 residues long. V was cut by 4 bases and J by 9 bases, with 13 bases left in between. CDR3 sequence reads: CASSSATRWQYF. The CDR3 DNA reads TGTGCCAGCAGTTCCGCGACTCGTTGGCAGTACTTC.

This sequence joins TRBV29-1 and TRBJ2-4; TRBD1 agrees at 7 bases. Per germline, CDR1 SQVTM and CDR2 ANQGSEA. J lost 4 bases, V lost 5 bases, and 8 bases had no gene match. The CDR3 runs to 14 residues. CDR3 sequence reads: CSVTPGQNKNIQYF. The CDR3 coding sequence is TGCAGCGTTACCCCGGGACAGAATAAAAACATTCAGTACTTC. Together with reference TRBV29-1 and TRBJ2-4, the CDR3 gives the full variable domain: SAVISQKPSRDICQRGTSLTIQCQVDSQVTMMFWYRQQPGQSLTLIATANQGSEATYESGFVIDKFPISRPNLTFSTLTVSNMSPEDSSIYLCSVTPGQNKNIQYFGAGTRLSVL.

This chain joins TRBV6-5 and TRBJ2-1; 7 bases map to TRBD2. The CDR3 has 15 residues. With V trimmed by 2 bases and J by 4 bases, 5 bases remained unmatched. In germline, CDR1 is MNHEY, CDR2 SVGAGI. The CDR3 is CASSYQAGAYNEQFF. CDR3 nucleotide sequence: TGTGCCAGCAGTTACCAGGCGGGAGCATACAATGAGCAGTTCTTC.

Concerning this clone: Germline and junction disagree at one end, which may indicate a read error. This chain links TRBV25-1 with TRBJ1-2; D unclear. The CDR3 sequence is 11 residues long. Germline V gene data show CDR1 as MGHDK and CDR2 as SYGVNS. The CDR3 region has the DNA TGTGCCAGCAGTGATTCGGTGGCCCCCCTGTTC. The encoded protein is CASSDSVAPLF.

This rearrangement joins TRBV18 to TRBJ2-2; 10 bases map to TRBD1. The CDR3 sequence is 15 residues long. V shed 4 bases and J 6 bases; nucleotides not matched to a gene: 5. Per the germline V gene, CDR1 is KGHSH and CDR2 is LQKENI. For the CDR3, the DNA is TGTGCCAGCTCACTAGGACAGGGGGTCGCCGGGGAGCTGTTTTTT. It is translated as CASSLGQGVAGELFF.

The CDR3 sequence: CASSLQHPLRTGNTIYF. CDR3 nucleotide sequence: TGTGCCAGCAGCCTTCAACACCCACTAAGAACTGGAAACACCATATATTTT. The chain carries TRBV7-3 and TRBJ1-3, with D hard to call. V was cut by 5 bases and J by 2 bases, with 19 bases left in between. The CDR3 has 17 residues. Looked up from germline, CDR1 is SGHTA and CDR2 is FQGTGA.

This chain uses TRBV19 with TRBJ1-3; maybe TRBD1 (6 bases). V was clipped by 7 bases and J by 2 bases, with 18 bases between them. From germline, CDR1 is LNHDA and CDR2 SQIVND (reference sequence). The CDR3 totals 16 residues. In DNA form, the CDR3 reads TGTGCCAGTACCCATTTTACAGGGCTCACTGGAAACACCATATATTTT. It yields the protein CASTHFTGLTGNTIYF. Complete variable domain (other parts from reference TRBV19 and TRBJ1-3): DGGITQSPKYLFRKEGQNVTLSCEQNLNHDAMYWYRQDPGQGLRLIYYSQIVNDFQKGDIAEGYSVSREKKESFPLTVTSAQKNPTAFYLCASTHFTGLTGNTIYFGEGSWLTVV.

The V and J genes are TRBV9 and TRBJ2-1; D is unclear. The CDR3 loop spans 17 amino acids. The V gene lost 1 base and the J gene lost 8 bases, with 22 bases spanning the gap. Germline values: CDR1 SGDLS, CDR2 YYNGEE. CDR3 nucleotide sequence: TGTGCCAGCAGCGTACATCGAGAGAGGAAAGACGTGTATGAGCAGTTCTTC. Its translation: CASSVHRERKDVYEQFF.

V usage is TRBV7-8 and J usage is TRBJ1-5; a possible D gene is TRBD1 (5 bases). Deletions cut 5 bases from V and 5 bases from J, with 16 bases between. This CDR3 contains 15 residues. The germline V gene encodes CDR1 SGHVS and CDR2 FQNEAQ. DNA for the CDR3: TGTGCCAGCAGCCCATTGTGGGTAGGGGATCAGCCCCAGCATTTT. Protein product: CASSPLWVGDQPQHF.

This chain joins TRBV5-1 and TRBJ1-5; TRBD1 might be the D (6 bases). Between the trimmed V and J ends, which lost 0 bases and 7 bases, there was a span of 14 bases. Germline CDR1 SGHRS, CDR2 YFSETQ. The CDR3 length is 15 residues. The CDR3 sequence: CASSLGLGAAQPQHF. The CDR3 DNA is TGCGCCAGCAGCTTGGGGTTGGGGGCTGCCCAGCCCCAGCATTTT.

This clone was counted a single time. One end of the junction fails to match germline, which may point to a read error. The rearrangement uses TRBV7-7 and TRBJ2-3; D is unclear. Per the germline V gene, CDR1 is SSHAT and CDR2 is FNYEAQ (reference sequence). The CDR3 loop spans 14 amino acids. The DNA of the CDR3 is TGTGCTAGCAGCTTAAGTCCCGCGGTAGATACGCAGTATTTT. Translation: CASSLSPAVDTQYF. Full variable domain (outside the CDR3, taken from reference TRBV7-7 and TRBJ2-3): GAGVSQSPRYKVTKRGQDVTLRCDPISSHATLYWYQQALGQGPEFLTYFNYEAQPDKSGLPSDRFSAERPEGSISTLTIQRTEQRDSAMYRCASSLSPAVDTQYFGPGTRLTVL.

The chain employs TRBV10-3 and TRBJ2-2; D ambiguous. This CDR3 has 17 amino acids. CDR1 is ENHRY, CDR2 SYGVKD, per germline. V lost 0 bases, J lost 2 bases, and 13 bases lay in between. The CDR3 protein is CAISESPWQTNTGELFF. CDR3 DNA sequence: TGTGCCATCAGTGAGTCCCCCTGGCAGACCAACACCGGGGAGCTGTTTTTT.

V gene TRBV27 combines with J gene TRBJ2-7; the match to TRBD2 covers 7 bases. The CDR3 sequence is 16 residues long. V lost 6 bases to trimming and J lost 1 base; unmatched junction nucleotides: 12. Per the germline V gene, CDR1 is MNHEY and CDR2 is SMNVEV (reference sequence). The CDR3 sequence is CASSSLGEGVSYEQYF. The CDR3 coding sequence is TGTGCCAGCAGCTCACTTGGGGAGGGTGTGTCCTACGAGCAGTACTTC.